These 26 T cell receptor beta chains were sequenced from one sample in a study of beta chain features in type 1 diabetes. Since all of the isolated RNA was reverse transcribed, expressed TCRB transcripts were what got sequenced. Clones were read by immunoSEQ multiplex PCR, and TCRdb kept only the in-frame ones, dropping some. This table has hundreds of thousands of clones, about 17% appearing once. Source material: naive CD4+ T cells from blood. These receptors were taken from a woman younger than 30 in good health.

With respect to this clone: Other DNA sequences in this sample translate to the same CDR3. V and J are TRBV7-9 and TRBJ1-5; D unclear. Trimming left V 1 base short and J 7 bases short, with 5 bases between. CDR1 and CDR2 (germline): SEHNR, FQNEAQ (reference sequence). This CDR3 contains 12 residues. In DNA form, the CDR3 reads TGTGCCAGCAGCTTAGATAGGCAGCCCCAGCATTTT. Translation: CASSLDRQPQHF.

This clone occurred a few times. The V gene is TRBV10-3, the J gene TRBJ1-5; the D gene is possibly TRBD1 (6 bases). The CDR3 sequence is 13 residues long. The germline CDR1 and CDR2 sequences are ENHRY and SYGVKD. V lost 6 bases and J lost 5, with 11 bases in between. CDR3 sequence: CAIREGGYQPQHF. The CDR3, as DNA: TGTGCCATCAGGGAAGGGGGGTATCAGCCCCAGCATTTT.

The V call is TRBV25-1, the J call TRBJ2-3; D could derive from TRBD1 or TRBD2 (5 bases each). V was pared by 3 bases and J by 2 bases, with 18 bases between. CDR1 and CDR2 (germline): MGHDK, SYGVNS. The CDR3 extends over 17 amino acids. The CDR3 is CASSDPGTGYHTDTQYF. The CDR3 DNA reads as TGTGCCAGCAGTGACCCCGGGACCGGGTACCACACAGATACGCAGTATTTT.

This chain uses TRBV4-3 with TRBJ2-1, with 8 bases lining up with TRBD2. The CDR3 covers 16 residues. Germline V gives CDR1 LGHNA, CDR2 YSLEER. With V trimmed by 4 bases and J by 2 bases, 7 bases remained unmatched. This CDR3 reads CASSLRPGLAYNEQFF. CDR3 DNA: TGCGCCAGCAGCCTCAGACCGGGACTAGCCTACAATGAGCAGTTCTTC.

J is TRBJ1-1 and V is TRBV19; no clear D. V shed 3 bases and J shed 0 bases, with 5 bases lying between them. This CDR3 has 13 amino acids. Germline assignment: CDR1 LNHDA and CDR2 SQIVND (reference sequence). For the CDR3, the DNA is TGTGCCAGTAGTATGGGAATGAACACTGAAGCTTTCTTT. This translates into CASSMGMNTEAFF.

The chain joins TRBV7-8 to TRBJ2-3; tentatively, D is TRBD1 (6 bases). Trimming removed 5 bases at V and 4 bases at J, with 16 bases between. Germline loops: CDR1 SGHVS, CDR2 FQNEAQ. This CDR3 has 15 amino acids. The CDR3 nucleotides are TGTGCCAGCAGCCGCACAGGGAGTCTCCCAGATACGCAGTATTTT. Translation: CASSRTGSLPDTQYF.

The chain has TRBV27 and TRBJ2-1, with TRBD2 identical over 12 bases. Germline V gives CDR1 MNHEY, CDR2 SMNVEV (reference sequence). The CDR3 totals 17 residues. With 4 bases clipped from V and 4 bases from J, the junction kept 8 bases outside the gene matches. CDR3 nucleotide sequence: TGTGCCAGCAGTTCACCAAGACTAGCGGGAGTATACAATGAGCAGTTCTTC. Translating it yields CASSSPRLAGVYNEQFF.

The gene calls are TRBV27 and TRBJ2-5, with D unclear. Trimming stripped 3 bases from V and 5 bases from J, with 10 bases between. The CDR3 totals 13 residues. Germline values: CDR1 MNHEY, CDR2 SMNVEV (reference sequence). The CDR3 is CASSFRWGETQYF. The DNA for the CDR3 is TGTGCCAGCAGTTTCAGGTGGGGTGAGACCCAGTACTTC.

The chain carries TRBV6-5 and TRBJ1-1, with D uncertain. V lost 0 bases, J lost 1 base, and 6 bases lay in between. This CDR3 contains 14 residues. Germline V gives CDR1 MNHEY, CDR2 SVGAGI. The CDR3 nucleotides read TGTGCCAGCAGTTACTCGGTTTGGAACACTGAAGCTTTCTTT. Its translation: CASSYSVWNTEAFF.

This clone was seen a few times. The rearrangement links TRBV5-1 to TRBJ1-1, with 7 bases matching TRBD1. Looked up from germline, CDR1 is SGHRS and CDR2 is YFSETQ. After removal of 2 bases from V and 4 bases from J, the junction contained 5 bases not matched to a gene. This CDR3 has 14 amino acids. The CDR3 region has the DNA TGCGCCAGCAGCTTAACAGGGGTAGGCACTGAAGCTTTCTTT. Translating gives CASSLTGVGTEAFF.

The table lists this clone with a few counts. The chain joins TRBV4-1 to TRBJ2-1; 11 nucleotides line up with TRBD2. The V gene end was trimmed by 3 bases and the J gene end by 5 bases; junction bases not matched to a gene: 9. Germline CDR1 MGHRA, CDR2 YSYEKL. This CDR3 contains 17 residues. As DNA, the CDR3 is TGCGCCAGCAGCCACCTCTTGGGACTAGCGGTTCACAATGAGCAGTTCTTC. It translates to CASSHLLGLAVHNEQFF.

This clone has more than one count but fewer than ten. The chain links TRBV10-3 to TRBJ2-1; 13 bases match TRBD2. The CDR3 loop spans 20 amino acids. Germline V gene sequence: CDR1 ENHRY, CDR2 SYGVKD. The V and J ends lost 11 bases and 8 bases, in that order; junction bases with no gene match: 27. The chain's CDR3 is CAVTPSPGLAGDWGTDEQFF. The CDR3 DNA follows: TGTGCCGTCACCCCCTCGCCTGGACTAGCGGGAGACTGGGGAACGGATGAGCAGTTCTTC.

The chain employs TRBV21-1 and TRBJ2-7. TRBV21-1 counts as a pseudogene. CDR3 size: 14 residues. Written as DNA, the CDR3 is TGTGCCAGCAGCAGACGGGGGCAGGGATACGAGCAGTACTTC. It codes for CASSRRGQGYEQYF.

This clone was seen more than once but under ten times. The chain employs TRBV11-2 and TRBJ2-3; D gene uncertain. CDR1 and CDR2 from the germline V gene are SGHAT and FQNNGV. V lost 5 bases and J lost 1, with 19 bases in between. The CDR3 contains 17 residues. The CDR3 DNA sequence: TGTGCCAGCAGCCCCCTCCCAGGATATAGCCGCACAGATACGCAGTATTTT. Amino acids: CASSPLPGYSRTDTQYF.

In the case of this clone: A single base separates this from a much larger clone, so it may be a read error. The chain carries TRBV7-6 and TRBJ2-3; D is ambiguous. Germline V CDR1 and CDR2: SGHVS, FNYEAQ. V gave up 2 bases and J gave up 3 bases, with 0 bases separating them. This CDR3 region has 11 residues. The DNA of the CDR3 is TGTGCCAGCAGCTTAACAGATACGCAGTATTTT. It yields the protein CASSLTDTQYF.

The V call is TRBV7-2, the J call TRBJ2-7; D remains ambiguous. The V and J ends lost 1 base and 2 bases respectively, with 9 bases between them. The CDR3 has 14 amino acids. Germline V CDR1 and CDR2: SGHTA, FQGNSA. The CDR3 DNA is TGTGCCAGCAGCTTAGTGGCACTCCCCTACGAGCAGTACTTC. Translated: CASSLVALPYEQYF.

This clone was seen just once. The chain links TRBV15 to TRBJ2-7; TRBD1 matches at 9 bases. V lost 0 bases to trimming and J lost 2 bases; unmatched junction nucleotides: 5. Germline V gene sequence: CDR1 LNHNV, CDR2 YYDKDF (reference sequence). The CDR3 covers 16 residues. CDR3 sequence: CATSRERGQGPYEQYF. Written as DNA, the CDR3 is TGTGCCACCAGCAGAGAGAGGGGACAGGGTCCCTACGAGCAGTACTTC.

This clone occurred a few times. The chain recombines TRBV29-1 with TRBJ1-4; D ambiguous. The V and J ends lost 6 bases and 0 bases respectively, with 11 bases between them. Looked up from germline, CDR1 is SQVTM and CDR2 is ANQGSEA. The CDR3 is 14 residues long. The CDR3 here is CSVRYQTTNEKLFF. The CDR3 bases are TGCAGCGTGCGCTATCAGACAACTAATGAAAAACTGTTTTTT.

The chain combines TRBV19 with TRBJ1-2, with 7 positions matching TRBD1. The CDR3 loop spans 13 amino acids. V lost 4 bases and J lost 7; bases outside the gene matches: 6. From germline, CDR1 is LNHDA and CDR2 SQIVND (reference sequence). This CDR3 is CASSNRQGSGYTF. For the CDR3, the DNA is TGTGCCAGTAGTAACCGACAGGGTTCTGGCTACACCTTC.

The chain couples TRBV29-1 to TRBJ2-5; maybe TRBD2 (6 bases). Looked up from germline, CDR1 is SQVTM and CDR2 is ANQGSEA. The CDR3 sequence is 13 residues long. V was shortened by 4 bases and J by 5 bases, with 14 bases between the two germline ends. CDR3 sequence (DNA): TGCAGCGTTGGACGGAGGGCCGGGGAGACCCAGTACTTC. Protein sequence: CSVGRRAGETQYF.

This clone was seen a handful of times. The chain uses TRBV4-2 and TRBJ1-2; a weak D match, TRBD1 (6 bases). The length of the CDR3 is 15 residues. The germline CDR1 and CDR2 sequences are LGHNA and YNFKEQ. V dropped 3 bases and J dropped 2 bases, with 13 bases sitting between them. CDR3 loop: CASSHEGQNNYGYTF. The CDR3 coding sequence is TGTGCCAGCAGCCATGAAGGACAGAACAACTATGGCTACACCTTC.

As for this clone: Within the sample, other DNA sequences also encode this same CDR3. V usage is TRBV7-2 and J usage is TRBJ2-1, with 7 bases matching TRBD1. CDR3 length: 14 amino acids. Germline V gene lookup returns CDR1 SGHTA and CDR2 FQGNSA. After removal of 9 bases from V and 0 bases from J, the junction contained 5 bases not matched to a gene. CDR3 amino acids: CASSRQGSYNEQFF. Written as DNA, the CDR3 is TGTGCCAGTTCGAGACAGGGCTCCTACAATGAGCAGTTCTTC.

The chain combines TRBV28 with TRBJ1-5, with D perhaps TRBD1 (6 bases). Per germline, CDR1 MDHEN and CDR2 SYDVKM. This CDR3 has 15 amino acids. The V end was cut by 2 bases, the J end by 1 base, with 9 bases between. CDR3 loop: CASSLLQGSNQPQHF. The CDR3 DNA reads as TGTGCCAGCAGTTTACTGCAGGGGAGCAATCAGCCCCAGCATTTT. Based on the CDR3 plus reference TRBV28 and TRBJ1-5, the full variable domain is DVKVTQSSRYLVKRTGEKVFLECVQDMDHENMFWYRQDPGLGLRLIYFSYDVKMKEKGDIPEGYSVSREKKERFSLILESASTNQTSMYLCASSLLQGSNQPQHFGDGTRLSIL.

V gene TRBV2 combines with J gene TRBJ2-1, with 16 positions matching TRBD2. V lost 6 bases to trimming and J lost 6 bases; unmatched junction nucleotides: 8. Germline lookup yields CDR1 SNHLY and CDR2 FYNNEI. The CDR3 runs to 17 residues. Here the CDR3 DNA reads TGTGCCAGCAGGGCCGGGACTAGCGGGAGGGCCGGCAATGAGCAGTTCTTC. This translates into CASRAGTSGRAGNEQFF.

The table lists this clone with a few counts. Different DNA sequences within this sample yield the same CDR3. V gene TRBV20-1 combines with J gene TRBJ1-1; 7 bases line up with TRBD1. The CDR3 extends over 11 amino acids. The trim removed 7 bases at V and 4 bases at J, leaving 3 bases unmatched. Germline V gives CDR1 DFQATT, CDR2 SNEGSKA (reference sequence). The CDR3, as DNA: TGCAGTGGCAGGGGGGGCACTGAAGCTTTCTTT. Protein: CSGRGGTEAFF.

V gene TRBV15 combines with J gene TRBJ2-7; D remains unclear. V lost 0 bases to trimming and J lost 4 bases, with 10 bases between them. Germline V gene data show CDR1 as LNHNV and CDR2 as YYDKDF (reference sequence). CDR3 length: 14 residues. The DNA for the CDR3 is TGTGCCACCAGCAGAGAGGGTTTTGGGTACGAGCAGTACTTC. It yields the protein CATSREGFGYEQYF.